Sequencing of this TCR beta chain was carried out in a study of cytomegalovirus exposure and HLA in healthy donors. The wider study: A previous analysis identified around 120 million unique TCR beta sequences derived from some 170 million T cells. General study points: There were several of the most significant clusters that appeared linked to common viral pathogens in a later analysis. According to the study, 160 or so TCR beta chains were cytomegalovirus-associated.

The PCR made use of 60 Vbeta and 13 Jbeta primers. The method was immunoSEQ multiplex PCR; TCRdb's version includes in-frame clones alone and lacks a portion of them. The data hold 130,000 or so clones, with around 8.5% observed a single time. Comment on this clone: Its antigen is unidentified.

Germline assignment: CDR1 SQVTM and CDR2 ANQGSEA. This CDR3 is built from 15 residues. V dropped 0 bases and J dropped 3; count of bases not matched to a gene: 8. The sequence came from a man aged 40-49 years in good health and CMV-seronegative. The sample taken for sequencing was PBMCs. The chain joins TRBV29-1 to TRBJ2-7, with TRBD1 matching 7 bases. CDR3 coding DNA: TGCAGCGTTGAAGATCGGGACAGCGGATTCTACGAGCAGTACTTC. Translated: CSVEDRDSGFYEQYF.